What follows are 10 T cell receptor beta chains derived from one specimen sequenced in a study of CD8 T cells in ankylosing spondylitis. Their target antigens are unknown. In TCRdb, the 5' RACE reads were re-called with MiXCR into one record per CDR3 protein. The data hold about 420,000 distinct CDR3 sequences, with about a fifth observed a single time. Study results and limitations: Eight or nine highly homologous variants made up a TCR beta motif that seemed to typify ankylosing spondylitis blood.

The source material was blood, either unsorted or a sorted T cell fraction (not recorded which). Receptor source: a male donor with ankylosing spondylitis.

This clonotype was seen only once. V gene TRBV28 combines with J gene TRBJ2-3; D remains ambiguous. The V gene lost 11 bases and the J gene lost 4 bases, with 19 bases spanning the gap. This CDR3 comprises 14 residues. Germline CDR1 reads MDHEN; CDR2 reads SYDVKM. The CDR3 region has the DNA TGTGCCCCGTTCTCGGGCAGGACCGCAGATACGCAGTATTTT. It yields the protein CAPFSGRTADTQYF. The entire variable domain, with the rest obtained from reference TRBV28 and TRBJ2-3, is as follows: DVKVTQSSRYLVKRTGEKVFLECVQDMDHENMFWYRQDPGLGLRLIYFSYDVKMKEKGDIPEGYSVSREKKERFSLILESASTNQTSMYLCAPFSGRTADTQYFGPGTRLTVL.

This clonotype has just a few counts. V is TRBV12-3 or TRBV12-4 and J is TRBJ2-3; possibly TRBD2 for D (6 bases). The V end was cut by 8 bases, the J end by 5 bases, with 20 bases between. CDR3 length: 15 residues. CDR3 sequence reads: CASAPGGQGIDTQYF. CDR3 in DNA: TGTGCCAGCGCCCCTGGAGGGCAGGGAATAGATACGCAGTATTTT.

The CDR3: CASSQDGSGSRGGQFF. The CDR3 DNA is TGCGCCAGCAGCCAAGATGGTAGCGGGAGCCGTGGGGGGCAGTTCTTC. The chain carries TRBV4-1 and TRBJ2-1, with 9 positions matching TRBD2. The CDR3 loop spans 16 amino acids. The junction had 12 bases not matched to a gene; V was cut back by 0 bases and J by 12 bases. Germline CDR1 MGHRA, CDR2 YSYEKL.

The CDR3, as DNA: TGTGCCAGCAGCGTAGATTGGAGGCCACCCCAGCATTTT. Encoded protein: CASSVDWRPPQHF. V gene TRBV9 combines with J gene TRBJ1-5; unclear D gene. Per germline, CDR1 SGDLS and CDR2 YYNGEE. The CDR3 runs to 13 residues. V was clipped by 0 bases and J by 10 bases, with 11 bases between them.

This chain connects TRBV2 to TRBJ2-1, with D uncertain. Germline values: CDR1 SNHLY, CDR2 FYNNEI. V dropped 5 bases and J dropped 9 bases, with 11 bases sitting between them. The CDR3 spans 12 residues. The CDR3 region is CASSLRRGEQFF. DNA for the CDR3: TGTGCCAGCAGTCTCCGCCGCGGTGAGCAGTTCTTC.

This clonotype showed up just once. The rearrangement links TRBV19 to TRBJ1-5; D gene ambiguous. Looked up from germline, CDR1 is LNHDA and CDR2 is SQIVND (reference sequence). The CDR3 is made up of 14 amino acids. Trimming cost V 5 bases and J 3 bases, with 11 bases left between them. The CDR3 loop is CASSAGLINQPQHF. The CDR3 DNA is TGTGCCAGTAGTGCCGGGCTGATCAATCAGCCCCAGCATTTT.

V is TRBV5-1 and J is TRBJ2-3; TRBD2 might be the D (5 bases). CDR3 length: 16 amino acids. Germline CDR1 is SGHRS and CDR2 is YFSETQ. Trimming left V 0 bases short and J 2 bases short, with 13 bases between. CDR3 bases: TGCGCCAGCAGCTTGGACGGTAGCGAGACCACAGATACGCAGTATTTT. Protein: CASSLDGSETTDTQYF. Full variable domain (outside the CDR3, taken from reference TRBV5-1 and TRBJ2-3): KAGVTQTPRYLIKTRGQQVTLSCSPISGHRSVSWYQQTPGQGLQFLFEYFSETQRNKGNFPGRFSGRQFSNSRSEMNVSTLELGDSALYLCASSLDGSETTDTQYFGPGTRLTVL.

The chain combines TRBV20-1 with TRBJ2-7; D may be TRBD1 or TRBD2 (5 bases each). Germline V gene sequence: CDR1 DFQATT, CDR2 SNEGSKA (reference sequence). This CDR3 spans 13 amino acids. Trimming stripped 5 bases from V and 6 bases from J, with 17 bases between. CDR3 DNA sequence: TGCAGTGCTGCCGGGGCCCTTTTCGGCGAGCAGTACTTC. This sequence encodes CSAAGALFGEQYF.

The V gene is TRBV30, the J gene TRBJ1-1; D remains unclear. CDR1 GTSNPN and CDR2 SVGIG come from the germline V gene (reference sequence). The CDR3 covers 13 residues. The V end was cut by 4 bases, the J end by 1 base, with 10 bases between. The chain's CDR3 is CAWTKEPNTEAFF. The CDR3 DNA sequence: TGTGCCTGGACCAAGGAGCCGAACACTGAAGCTTTCTTT.

The rearrangement uses TRBV4-3 and TRBJ2-3; D is uncertain. This CDR3 contains 15 residues. The ends were cut back, 0 bases at V and 4 bases at J, with 11 bases in the middle. Looked up from germline, CDR1 is LGHNA and CDR2 is YSLEER. CDR3 DNA sequence: TGCGCCAGCAGCCAAGATTTTAGCCGTGCAGATACGCAGTATTTT. Encoded protein: CASSQDFSRADTQYF.